This entry describes one T cell receptor beta chain. Its specific antigen is unknown. No much larger clone is present one base from it, and per-base qualities are unavailable. Patients with a history of autoimmune disease or receiving systemic immunosuppression were excluded from the trial. In every dose cohort, peripheral blood was drawn for TCR sequencing at baseline, cycle 4 day 1, and cycle 7 day 1. The samples were drawn from a first-in-human, open-label, multicenter phase I dose-escalation trial of ivuxolimab. The trial enrolled adults with locally advanced or metastatic head and neck squamous cell, hepatocellular, melanoma or renal cell carcinoma. Before TCR sequencing, CD4+ T cells and CD8+ T cells were sorted from peripheral blood as separate populations. The data derive from a study of OX40 agonist ivuxolimab in advanced cancers. In the study overall: Ivuxolimab was a fully human IgG2 agonistic monoclonal antibody targeting the costimulatory receptor OX40 (CD134). Intravenous ivuxolimab was administered to patients every 2 weeks at six dose levels: 0.01, 0.1, 0.3, 1.5, 3 and 10 mg/kg. Among the 50 to 55 dose-escalation patients, 19 had hepatocellular carcinoma, roughly 15 melanoma, 9 renal cell carcinoma and 9 head and neck cancer. In the dose-escalation cohort, approximately 80% of patients were male, and the mean age was 60 years with a range of roughly 23 to 79. Patients were allowed to have had prior anti-PD-1, anti-PD-L1 or anti-CTLA-4 therapy, and around 40% of the dose-escalation patients had previously received checkpoint inhibitors. Three dose-escalation patients achieved partial responses, one with hepatocellular carcinoma and two with cutaneous melanoma. The purpose of peripheral TCRbeta sequencing was to test whether ivuxolimab changed TCR sequence diversity and led to clonal T-cell expansion. The paper reports the monotherapy dose-escalation portion (N = 52 patients) of the phase I ivuxolimab trial.

To sequence the TCRbeta CDR3 region, genomic DNA was isolated from the sorted cells. The immunoSEQ Assay was used for sequencing of TCRbeta CDR3 regions. In TCRdb, the immuneACCESS table is reduced to in-frame sequences with V and J assigned. These tables do not hold every clone; where another copy was compared, an unresolved V gene accounts for under half, and the others remain unexplained. This sample is represented by fewer than 75,000 clones; 70% to 90% of them were singletons. The ten largest make up 8.2% of the sample. V is clipped by 5 bases and J by 6 bases, and the sequence between their germline boundaries is 14 bases long. CDR1 SGHTA and CDR2 FQGNSA are derived from the germline V gene. The CDR3 measures 13 amino acids from cysteine to phenylalanine. The entry retains the CDR3 DNA only, 39 bases that are in frame from base 1. The investigation overall reported the following: At doses of 0.1 to 3.0 mg/kg, clonal expansion of both CD4+ and CD8+ T cells in blood was seen between baseline and week 6. After ivuxolimab, more expanded clones were found on average in CD8+ T cells than in CD4+ T cells. Antigen specificity was not determined for the clonally expanded peripheral T cells. In partial responders in the 0.1-3.0 mg/kg groups, normalized peripheral clonal expansion was found to be among the lowest, especially among CD8+ T cells. Low levels of normalized T-cell clonal expansion were also seen in some patients who did not respond.

The sequences come from CD4+ or CD8+ T cells sorted from blood, collected in a trial of the OX40 agonist ivuxolimab. The chain is made from TRBV7-2 and TRBJ2-7; matching of 8 bases hints at TRBD1 as the D gene. This clonotype was sampled from an adult with an advanced solid tumor such as melanoma, head and neck, liver or kidney cancer. This receptor carries the CDR3 CASSPNRGGEQYF. The nucleotide sequence is TGTGCCAGCAGCCCCAACAGGGGGGGCGAGCAGTACTTC.